This TCR beta chain is drawn from a study of blood T cell repertoires in COVID-19. Study summary: Acute and convalescent COVID-19 samples came from the United States, Italy and Spain.

TCRdb keeps only in-frame clones here, not all; method: immunoSEQ multiplex PCR. The sample yields some 400,000 clones, around 84% seen once. The sequenced material came from peripheral blood. The TCR originated in a human donor with acute or convalescent COVID-19. The donor label of this sample is uncertain.

CDR3 DNA sequence: TGTGCCAGCAGACGCCGGGCTAACTATGGCTACACCTTC. Amino acids: CASRRRANYGYTF. V gene TRBV2 combines with J gene TRBJ1-2; no clear D gene. Germline CDR1 reads SNHLY; CDR2 reads FYNNEI. V was clipped by 6 bases and J by 0 bases, with 8 bases between them. The CDR3 contains 13 residues.